A selection of T cell receptor beta chains follows, all from one sample in a study of OX40 agonist ivuxolimab in advanced cancers. Assay used: immunoSEQ multiplex PCR; TCRdb lists only in-frame clones, some missing. Found here are 55,000 to 70,000 clones, 70% to 90% of them singletons; the top ten hold approximately 3%. The sequencing used CD4+ or CD8+ T cells sorted from blood, collected in a trial of the OX40 agonist ivuxolimab. The receptors stem from an adult with an advanced solid tumor such as melanoma, head and neck, liver or kidney cancer. The CDR3 runs from the conserved cysteine through the conserved F or W.

J gene: TRBJ2-3; V gene: TRBV6-1; CDR3 protein: CAINVAAAGDTQYF
J gene: TRBJ1-4; V gene: TRBV18; CDR3 protein: CASSPPDEKLFF
J gene: TRBJ2-1; V gene: TRBV7-2; CDR3 protein: CASSLDPHNEQFF
J gene: TRBJ1-2; V gene: TRBV28; CDR3 protein: CASKVQRLRYGYTF
J gene: TRBJ1-2; V gene: TRBV5-8; CDR3 protein: CASSFDRVSGYTF
J gene: TRBJ2-7; V gene: TRBV7-9; CDR3 protein: CASTTLELPWRF
J gene: TRBJ2-1; V gene: TRBV27; CDR3 protein: CASSTAGLNEQFF
J gene: TRBJ2-7; V gene: TRBV6-1; CDR3 protein: CATGRDVSSYEQYF
J gene: TRBJ2-1; V gene: TRBV5-4; CDR3 protein: CASERGGLSSYNEQFF
J gene: TRBJ1-1; V gene: TRBV6-1; CDR3 protein: CASSVTALNTEAFF
J gene: TRBJ2-7; V gene: TRBV28; CDR3 protein: CASGWATYEQYF
J gene: TRBJ2-3; V gene: TRBV18; CDR3 protein: CASSPQGLEGTDTQYF
J gene: TRBJ2-1; V gene: TRBV15; CDR3 protein: CATSRALVNEQFF
J gene: TRBJ2-5; V gene: TRBV2; CDR3 protein: CASLRRETQYF
J gene: TRBJ2-1; V gene: TRBV11-1; CDR3 protein: CASSSLDSHNEQFF
J gene: TRBJ2-7; V gene: TRBV6-5; CDR3 protein: CASSYRQGAPYEQYF
J gene: TRBJ2-1; V gene: TRBV6-6; CDR3 protein: CASSYRSGGVSEQFF
J gene: TRBJ2-5; V gene: TRBV30; CDR3 protein: CAWKGKGALYETQYF
J gene: TRBJ1-1; V gene: TRBV7-8; CDR3 protein: CASSSEGTEAFF
J gene: .; V gene: TRBV5-8; CDR3 protein: CASSWGDRGEQYF
J gene: TRBJ2-4; V gene: TRBV5-4; CDR3 protein: CASSNDGRAKNIQYF
J gene: TRBJ2-5; V gene: TRBV9; CDR3 protein: CASSGEGGTQYF
J gene: TRBJ2-7; V gene: TRBV28; CDR3 protein: CASSSPGTGYEQYF
J gene: TRBJ1-1; V gene: TRBV5-1; CDR3 protein: CASSSTENTEAFF
J gene: TRBJ1-2; V gene: TRBV18; CDR3 protein: CASSPGQGHYGYTF
J gene: TRBJ1-3; V gene: TRBV6-1; CDR3 protein: CASSGWVSGNTIYF
J gene: TRBJ2-3; V gene: TRBV9; CDR3 protein: CASSVRMGVSTDTQYF
J gene: TRBJ2-5; V gene: TRBV28; CDR3 protein: CASAWGHRGSETQYF
J gene: TRBJ2-5; V gene: TRBV5-1; CDR3 protein: CASSISGPEKTQYF
J gene: TRBJ2-3; V gene: TRBV27; CDR3 protein: CASSFLVGGTDTQYF
J gene: TRBJ1-6; V gene: TRBV19; CDR3 protein: CASSGQGAHNSPLHF
J gene: TRBJ1-1; V gene: TRBV5-4; CDR3 protein: CASSLGQGASMNTEAFF
J gene: TRBJ2-6; V gene: TRBV19; CDR3 protein: CASSVPGQGLSGANVLTF
J gene: TRBJ2-5; V gene: TRBV7-2; CDR3 protein: CASTKGAGQETQYF
J gene: TRBJ2-2; V gene: TRBV5-4; CDR3 protein: CASSLGQGGYTGELFF
J gene: TRBJ2-7; V gene: TRBV4-1; CDR3 protein: CASSPQDLIFNEQYF